The 21 T cell receptor beta chains below were found in one sample sequenced in a study of blood T cell repertoires in COVID-19. Sequenced by immunoSEQ multiplex PCR; TCRdb stores in-frame clones only, minus some. The table lists 80,000 to 95,000 clones, approximately 91% of them singletons. Input material: peripheral blood. The receptors originated from a woman in her 70s with acute or convalescent COVID-19.

The chain carries TRBV3-1 (or the pseudogene TRBV3-2) and TRBJ2-2; 10 positions agree with TRBD1. With V trimmed by 3 bases and J by 4 bases, 11 bases remained unmatched. CDR1 and CDR2 (germline): LGHDT, YNNKEL (reference sequence). CDR3 size: 18 residues. CDR3 amino acids: CASSHSRQGAWGTGELFF. CDR3 DNA sequence: TGTGCCAGCAGCCATTCGCGACAGGGGGCATGGGGCACCGGGGAGCTGTTTTTT.

The chain joins TRBV29-1 to TRBJ2-7; 12 nucleotides align to TRBD1. V shed 6 bases and J 1 base; nucleotides not matched to a gene: 4. CDR3 length equals 14 residues. CDR1 is SQVTM, CDR2 ANQGSEA, per germline. This chain's CDR3 is CSVGTGGASYEQYF. CDR3 coding DNA: TGCAGCGTGGGGACAGGGGGCGCGTCCTACGAGCAGTACTTC.

The chain combines TRBV11-2 with TRBJ1-1; a possible D gene is TRBD1 (5 bases). CDR3 length equals 15 residues. Germline values: CDR1 SGHAT, CDR2 FQNNGV. V lost 6 bases and J lost 10, with 24 bases in between. The CDR3 region has the DNA TGTGCCAGCAGAGAGTCCGGGACTTTAACAACCGGAGCTTTCTTT. As protein: CASRESGTLTTGAFF.

CDR3 loop: CASSPRTGVPGYTF. CDR3 DNA: TGTGCCAGTAGCCCGAGGACAGGGGTTCCTGGCTACACCTTC. The J gene is TRBJ1-2, the V gene TRBV19; 9 bases are a match to TRBD1. This CDR3 has 14 amino acids. V gave up 6 bases and J gave up 7 bases; unmatched junction bases: 9. Germline CDR1 LNHDA, CDR2 SQIVND (reference sequence).

This chain uses TRBV19 with TRBJ2-7, with 10 positions matching TRBD2. Germline loops: CDR1 LNHDA, CDR2 SQIVND (reference sequence). The V segment lost 8 bases and the J segment 3 bases; nucleotides outside the gene matches: 7. The CDR3 length is 14 residues. CDR3 in amino acids: CASSTSGRYYEQYF. DNA for the CDR3: TGTGCCAGTTCGACTAGCGGGCGATACTACGAGCAGTACTTC.

The chain carries TRBV15 and TRBJ2-7, with D maybe TRBD1 (5 bases). Germline CDR1 is LNHNV and CDR2 is YYDKDF (reference sequence). V lost 2 bases, J lost 2 bases, and 16 bases lay in between. CDR3 length equals 16 residues. The CDR3 region is CATSRLKIQDTYEQYF. In DNA, the CDR3 is TGTGCCACCAGCAGACTTAAAATACAGGACACCTACGAGCAGTACTTC. Looking up the rest from reference TRBV15 and TRBJ2-7 gives the full variable domain: DAMVIQNPRYQVTQFGKPVTLSCSQTLNHNVMYWYQQKSSQAPKLLFHYYDKDFNNEADTPDNFQSRRPNTSFCFLDIRSPGLGDTAMYLCATSRLKIQDTYEQYFGPGTRLTVT.

This CDR3 is CASSPGEWSGNTIYF. CDR3 DNA: TGTGCCAGTAGTCCCGGGGAGTGGTCTGGAAACACCATATATTTT. The chain recombines TRBV19 with TRBJ1-3; D gene unclear. The ends were cut back, 5 bases at V and 1 base at J, with 12 bases in the middle. Looked up from germline, CDR1 is LNHDA and CDR2 is SQIVND (reference sequence). CDR3 length equals 15 residues.

This chain connects TRBV6-1 to TRBJ2-7, with 11 bases fitting TRBD2. V was pared by 3 bases and J by 11 bases, with 0 bases of the junction left unmatched. Germline loops: CDR1 MNHNS, CDR2 SASEGT. This CDR3 is built from 11 residues. CDR3 amino acids: CASSETSGKYF. In DNA, the CDR3 is TGTGCCAGCAGTGAGACTAGCGGGAAGTACTTC.

The J gene is TRBJ2-1, the V gene TRBV19; D might be TRBD1 (5 bases). From germline, CDR1 is LNHDA and CDR2 SQIVND (reference sequence). V was pared by 2 bases and J by 6 bases, with 11 bases between. The CDR3 sequence is 14 residues long. Written as DNA, the CDR3 is TGTGCCAGTAGTATACAGGGCAACGGCAATGAGCAGTTCTTC. Amino acid sequence: CASSIQGNGNEQFF.

The chain recombines TRBV7-2 with TRBJ2-7; TRBD1 agrees at 7 bases. The germline gives CDR1 SGHTA, CDR2 FQGNSA. The V and J ends lost 3 bases and 2 bases, in that order; junction bases with no gene match: 4. The CDR3 covers 14 residues. The CDR3 reads CASSFDTGAYEQYF. As DNA, the CDR3 is TGTGCCAGCAGCTTCGATACAGGGGCCTACGAGCAGTACTTC.

This clone has only one observation. The chain uses TRBV3-1 (or the pseudogene TRBV3-2) and TRBJ2-1, with D possibly TRBD2 on 5 matching bases. Trimming removed 1 base from V and 10 bases from J, with 17 bases in between. The CDR3 spans 15 residues. CDR1 and CDR2 (germline): LGHDT, YNNKEL (reference sequence). Here the CDR3 reads CASSQAIGIPSEQFF. The CDR3, as DNA: TGTGCCAGCAGCCAAGCAATCGGCATCCCTAGCGAGCAGTTCTTC.

The V and J genes are TRBV28 and TRBJ1-2, with 7 bases identical to TRBD1. Losses at the gene ends were 6 bases for V and 5 bases for J; bases not matched to a gene: 6. The CDR3 runs 13 residues. CDR1 MDHEN and CDR2 SYDVKM come from the germline V gene. CDR3 protein: CASRATGVYGYTF. CDR3 DNA: TGTGCCAGCAGGGCTACAGGGGTGTATGGCTACACCTTC.

The J gene is TRBJ1-4, the V gene TRBV28; D remains unclear. V lost 4 bases, J lost 8 bases, and 17 bases lay in between. CDR1 is MDHEN, CDR2 SYDVKM, per germline. This CDR3 comprises 15 residues. CDR3 DNA: TGTGCCAGCAGTTCGACCGGACTTTTCGGAGAAAAACTGTTTTTT. It yields the protein CASSSTGLFGEKLFF.

For this clone: Other DNA sequences in this specimen translate into the identical CDR3. The chain carries TRBV14 and TRBJ2-7; 12 positions agree with TRBD2. CDR1 and CDR2 (germline): SGHDN, FVKESK. The CDR3 runs 15 residues. Trimming removed 1 base from V and 6 bases from J; junction bases left unmatched: 4. The CDR3 spells CASSQVASGRGEQYF. In DNA form, the CDR3 reads TGTGCCAGCAGCCAAGTAGCTAGCGGGAGGGGCGAGCAGTACTTC.

The chain couples TRBV6-1 to TRBJ2-7, with 7 bases fitting TRBD2. The CDR3 loop spans 15 amino acids. The V segment lost 1 base and the J segment 3 bases; nucleotides outside the gene matches: 6. CDR1 and CDR2 (germline): MNHNS, SASEGT. The CDR3 region has the DNA TGTGCCAGCAGTGAAGGGGGAGCGGGGAGCTACGAGCAGTACGTC. Amino acids: CASSEGGAGSYEQYV.

Here the CDR3 reads CASSPNNDYTF. CDR3 sequence (DNA): TGTGCCAGCTCACCTAACAATGACTACACCTTC. The J gene is TRBJ1-2, the V gene TRBV18, with D hard to call. Trimming cost V 3 bases and J 10 bases, with 9 bases left between them. This CDR3 contains 11 residues. CDR1 and CDR2 (germline): KGHSH, LQKENI.

This chain connects TRBV25-1 to TRBJ1-1, with D unclear. The CDR3 spans 14 residues. The V gene's germline CDR1 is MGHDK and CDR2 SYGVNS. Trimming took off 1 base at V and 8 bases at J, with 14 bases between the two ends. The CDR3 loop reads CASSEFGGSEEAFF. DNA of the CDR3: TGTGCCAGCAGTGAATTTGGTGGGTCGGAGGAAGCTTTCTTT.

CDR3 in DNA: TGTGCCAGCAGTCCGACGGGACTAGCGGGGCCCTCTGGCAAGCAGTACGTC. Translating it yields CASSPTGLAGPSGKQYV. The genes are TRBV27 and TRBJ2-7; TRBD2 matches 13 bases. Germline V gives CDR1 MNHEY, CDR2 SMNVEV (reference sequence). The CDR3 loop spans 17 amino acids. Trimming removed 5 bases from V and 8 bases from J; junction bases left unmatched: 15.

This chain joins TRBV27 and TRBJ2-1; 11 positions match TRBD2. The CDR3 length is 19 residues. Unmatched junction bases numbered 13, after V lost 2 bases and J lost 4 bases. Germline CDR1 is MNHEY and CDR2 is SMNVEV (reference sequence). Written as DNA, the CDR3 is TGTGCCAGCAGTTTACGACTAGCGGGATACCCCAGGTCGTACAATGAGCAGTTCTTC. Encoded protein: CASSLRLAGYPRSYNEQFF.

This clone was observed once. This rearrangement joins TRBV5-1 to TRBJ1-1, with a possible D match to TRBD1 (6 bases). V lost 4 bases to trimming and J lost 1 base, with 14 bases between them. The CDR3 covers 15 residues. Germline V gene sequence: CDR1 SGHRS, CDR2 YFSETQ. CDR3 nucleotides: TGCGCCAGCAGCGAACGGGACAACCGGAACACTGAAGCTTTCTTT. It translates to CASSERDNRNTEAFF.

In this sample, this clone turned up once. This chain joins TRBV27 and TRBJ2-5; TRBD1 agrees at 11 bases. The CDR3 is 15 amino acids. After removal of 6 bases from V and 5 bases from J, the junction contained 8 bases not matched to a gene. Germline V gives CDR1 MNHEY, CDR2 SMNVEV (reference sequence). CDR3 sequence (DNA): TGTGCCAGCAGCGGACAGGGGGCCAATGGGGAGACCCAGTACTTC. Residues: CASSGQGANGETQYF.